The source of this T cell receptor beta chain is a study of spatial heterogeneity in lung cancer. Looking at the study overall: Each time, sequencing found more beta-chain sequences than alpha-chain sequences.

Described time point: sample taken at primary tumor resection. Without sorting, whole RNA was sequenced from tumor, nontumor lung or frozen PBMC. TCRdb ran MiXCR on the 5' RACE reads and lists one entry per CDR3 protein. The sample contains about 17,000 distinct CDR3 sequences, 15% to 20% of which appear only once. In its sample, this clonotype was seen many times. No antigen is known for it. Study-wide findings and caveats: At resection, ubiquitous expanded tumor TCRs appeared in blood more than at follow-up.

V shed 3 bases and J 7 bases; nucleotides not matched to a gene: 4. The CDR3 sequence is 13 residues long. Germline values: CDR1 DFQATT, CDR2 SNEGSKA (reference sequence). The receptor's source is a male donor with early-stage non-small cell lung cancer. This specimen consisted of PBMCs, obtained at surgery. The V gene is TRBV20-1, the J gene TRBJ2-2; 8 bases are shared with TRBD2. The CDR3, as DNA: TGCAGTGCTAGTTCCGGGACTAGCGGGGAGCTGTTTTTT. Translation: CSASSGTSGELFF.